This T cell receptor beta chain was sequenced during a study of T cells in Graves' hyperthyroidism and ophthalmopathy. Diagnoses were made from clinical symptoms, serum measures (thyroxine and TRAb), thyroid ultrasound and orbital computed tomography. Extraction of PBMCs used under 13 ml of fresh peripheral blood. Trimming took off 1 base at V and 0 bases at J, with 13 bases between the two ends. This CDR3 is 16 amino acids long. Germline V gene sequence: CDR1 SEHNR, CDR2 FQNEAQ (reference sequence). RNA transcripts provided the source from which TCR beta CDR3 regions were amplified. RT-PCR in the first round (using the HTBI primer set) targeted the TCR CDR3. A single record per CDR3 protein comes from TCRdb applying MiXCR to the multiplex PCR reads. The sample has about 480,000 distinct CDR3 sequences; about 20% are singletons. Study-wide results and caveats: Clonotypes that were expanded in thyroid above 0.001 mostly appeared in blood too.

On this clonotype itself: The antigen is unknown.

Specimen: blood. This chain connects TRBV7-9 to TRBJ2-7; the D is unclear. The TCR comes from a woman between 65 and 79 years old with Graves' ophthalmopathy. CDR3: CASSLGSGPSSYEQYF. CDR3 coding DNA: TGTGCCAGCAGCTTAGGTTCTGGCCCCAGCTCCTACGAGCAGTACTTC.